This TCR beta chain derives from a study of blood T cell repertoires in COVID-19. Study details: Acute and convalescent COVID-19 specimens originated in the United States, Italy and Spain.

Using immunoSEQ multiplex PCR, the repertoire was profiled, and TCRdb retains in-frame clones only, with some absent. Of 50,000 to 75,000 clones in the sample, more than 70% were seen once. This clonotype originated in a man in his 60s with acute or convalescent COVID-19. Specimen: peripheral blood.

CDR3 nucleotide sequence: TGTGCCAGCAGTTACACCCCTGGGCCTGGTCTATACACAGATACGCAGTATTTT. Residues: CASSYTPGPGLYTDTQYF. The V call is TRBV6-2 or TRBV6-3, the J call TRBJ2-3, with D uncertain. Germline loops: CDR1 MNHEY, CDR2 SVGEGT. There are 18 residues in the CDR3. Trimming removed 2 bases at V and 2 bases at J, with 20 bases between.